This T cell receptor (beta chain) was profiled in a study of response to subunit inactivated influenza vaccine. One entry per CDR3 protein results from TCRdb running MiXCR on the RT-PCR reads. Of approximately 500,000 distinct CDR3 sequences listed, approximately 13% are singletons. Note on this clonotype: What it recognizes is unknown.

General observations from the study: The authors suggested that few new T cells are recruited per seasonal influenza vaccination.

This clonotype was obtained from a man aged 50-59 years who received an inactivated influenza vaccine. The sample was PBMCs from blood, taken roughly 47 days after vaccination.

The CDR3, as DNA: TGTGCCAGCAGCTCCCGGGAGGTGCACAATGAGCAGTTCTTC. Protein product: CASSSREVHNEQFF. The chain combines TRBV9 with TRBJ2-1, with 7 bases lining up with TRBD2. Per the germline V gene, CDR1 is SGDLS and CDR2 is YYNGEE. The CDR3 is 14 residues long. Trimming took 4 bases from V and 5 from J; bases not matched to a gene: 6.